The clone carrying this TCR beta chain was recorded a few times. These data come from a study of regulatory T cells in long-lasting Graves disease. The sample's time point: newly diagnosed GD, antithyroid drugs for less than 3 months. Following extraction of RNA from PBMCs, that RNA was used to make the TCR library. Blood from the periphery, approximately 8.5 milliliters in all, was drawn into EDTA tubes. Germline values: CDR1 MNHEY, CDR2 SMNVEV (reference sequence). V was trimmed by 2 bases and J by 4 bases, leaving 17 bases between them. The length of the CDR3 is 16 residues. Investigators prepared the TCR beta libraries by applying iRepertoire HTBI primers and Arm-PCR of CDR3 regions. TCRdb passed the multiplex PCR reads through MiXCR, listing each CDR3 protein once. The top ten hold 9% to 15% of the sample, which has 450,000 to 600,000 distinct CDR3 sequences, about 16% seen once. Separately, the same data were catalogued under a study of T cells in Graves' hyperthyroidism and ophthalmopathy.

This rearrangement joins TRBV27 to TRBJ1-1; D gene uncertain. Source: peripheral blood mononuclear cells (PBMCs), taken at new diagnosis, from a patient treated with antithyroid drugs. The clonotype was recovered from a man aged 35 to 55 with Graves disease. For the CDR3, the DNA is TGTGCCAGCAGTTTAGGTGCTCAAGCATGGGGCACTGAAGCTTTCTTT. Translated, it gives CASSLGAQAWGTEAFF.